This TCR beta chain was sequenced in a study of T cells in Graves' hyperthyroidism and ophthalmopathy. RNA transcripts gave rise to amplified TCR beta CDR3 regions. The HTBI set primed first-round TCR CDR3 RT-PCR. TCRdb reprocessed the multiplex PCR reads with MiXCR, giving one entry per CDR3 protein. The sample yields approximately 600,000 distinct CDR3 sequences, around 16% seen once. Germline lookup yields CDR1 LGHDT and CDR2 YNNKEL (reference sequence). V shed 1 base and J 5 bases; nucleotides not matched to a gene: 14. CDR3 length: 17 residues. Cells are PBMCs isolated from more than 8.5 ml of fresh blood.

The V call is TRBV3-1, the J call TRBJ2-7; 7 bases map to TRBD2. Source material: blood. This receptor was taken from a woman aged 25 to 39 with Graves' hyperthyroidism. CDR3 sequence reads: CASSQVYGGKGGNEQYF. CDR3 coding DNA: TGTGCCAGCAGCCAAGTGTATGGCGGGAAGGGAGGGAACGAGCAGTACTTC.